Sequencing of this T cell receptor beta chain was carried out in a study of CD8 T cells in Susac syndrome. CD8+ and CD4+ T cells taken from blood had their TCR beta sequenced. TEMRA cells were FACS-enriched, unlike CD8+ and CD4+ T cells, which were negatively isolated. It was with random hexamers that roughly 0.5 to 1 ug RNA was reverse transcribed. TCRdb re-called the immunoSEQ multiplex PCR reads with MiXCR, one entry per CDR3 protein. The sample lists 80,000 or so distinct CDR3 sequences; around 94% were seen once. This CDR3 comprises 12 residues. Germline-derived CDR1 and CDR2 are SQVTM and ANQGSEA. The V end lost 1 base, the J end lost 9 bases, and 12 bases lay between the germline ends.

This chain connects TRBV29-1 to TRBJ1-2; D call uncertain. The source is a human donor in good health. The sequenced material came from CD8+ T cells from PBMCs. CDR3: CSVEVSLGRYTF. DNA for the CDR3: TGCAGCGTTGAAGTCAGTCTAGGACGCTACACCTTC.